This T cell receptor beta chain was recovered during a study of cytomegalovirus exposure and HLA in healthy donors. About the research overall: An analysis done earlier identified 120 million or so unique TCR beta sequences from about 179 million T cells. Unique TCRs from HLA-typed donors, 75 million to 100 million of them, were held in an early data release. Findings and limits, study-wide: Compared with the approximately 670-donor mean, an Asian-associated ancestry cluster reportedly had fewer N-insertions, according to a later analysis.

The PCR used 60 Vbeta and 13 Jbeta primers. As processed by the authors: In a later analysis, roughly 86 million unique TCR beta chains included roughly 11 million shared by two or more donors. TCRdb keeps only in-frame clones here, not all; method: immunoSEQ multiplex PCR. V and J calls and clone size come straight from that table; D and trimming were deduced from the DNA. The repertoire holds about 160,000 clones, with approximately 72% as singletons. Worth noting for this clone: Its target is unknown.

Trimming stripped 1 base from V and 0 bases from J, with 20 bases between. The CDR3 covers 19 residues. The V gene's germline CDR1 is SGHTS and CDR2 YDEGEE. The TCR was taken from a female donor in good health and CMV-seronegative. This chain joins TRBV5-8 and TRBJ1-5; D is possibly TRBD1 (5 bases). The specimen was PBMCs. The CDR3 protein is CASSLWGSWGGNSNQPQHF. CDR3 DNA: TGTGCCAGCAGCTTGTGGGGCAGTTGGGGGGGGAATAGCAATCAGCCCCAGCATTTT. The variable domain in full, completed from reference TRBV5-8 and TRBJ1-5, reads EAGVTQSPTHLIKTRGQQATLRCSPISGHTSVYWYQQALGLGLQFLLWYDEGEERNRGNFPPRFSGRQFPNYSSELNVNALELEDSALYLCASSLWGSWGGNSNQPQHFGDGTRLSIL.